The 31 T cell receptor beta chains below were found in one sample sequenced in a study of T cell responses to AZD1222 COVID-19 vaccine. Here immunoSEQ multiplex PCR was the method, and the copy in TCRdb shows in-frame clones only, minus some. The sample has fewer than 300,000 clones, roughly 93% seen once. The specimen was peripheral blood, collected on day 0 of AZD1222 vaccination. Receptors were obtained from an adult in good health.

The DNA of the CDR3 is TGTGCCATCAGTGACCGTACAGGGGGAGACAATCAGCCCCAGCATTTT. Encoded protein: CAISDRTGGDNQPQHF. This sequence joins TRBV10-3 and TRBJ1-5; 8 positions match TRBD1. Germline CDR1 is ENHRY and CDR2 is SYGVKD. The CDR3 loop spans 16 amino acids. Trimming cost V 3 bases and J 3 bases; bases outside gene matches: 7.

V and J are TRBV6-1 and TRBJ2-2; D remains unclear. The ends were cut back, 2 bases at V and 6 bases at J, with 13 bases in the middle. Germline V gene lookup returns CDR1 MNHNS and CDR2 SASEGT. The CDR3 covers 15 residues. The CDR3 region is CASSEQDFVSGELFF. The DNA for the CDR3 is TGTGCCAGCAGTGAACAGGATTTCGTCTCCGGGGAGCTGTTTTTT.

This chain connects TRBV7-8 to TRBJ2-7, with TRBD2 matching over 10 bases. The V segment lost 1 base and the J segment 2 bases; nucleotides outside the gene matches: 5. CDR3 length equals 16 residues. Germline CDR1 SGHVS, CDR2 FQNEAQ. For the CDR3, the DNA is TGTGCCAGCAGCTTAGTGGGGAGCGGGAGGGCCTACGAGCAGTACTTC. It specifies CASSLVGSGRAYEQYF.

The V gene is TRBV6-5, the J gene TRBJ1-1; 7 bases match TRBD1. The CDR3 spans 14 residues. V lost 7 bases to trimming and J lost 5 bases; unmatched junction nucleotides: 10. The V gene's germline CDR1 is MNHEY and CDR2 SVGAGI. In DNA, the CDR3 is TGTGCCAGCACCCAGGACAGGAGACGGACTGAAGCTTTCTTT. This gives the protein CASTQDRRRTEAFF.

The chain uses TRBV18 and TRBJ2-7; D call uncertain. CDR1 and CDR2 from the germline V gene are KGHSH and LQKENI. Trimming took 6 bases from V and 6 from J, leaving 18 bases between them. The CDR3 has 14 residues. This CDR3 reads CASSAPGRQAEQYF. In nucleotides, the CDR3 is TGTGCCAGCTCCGCTCCCGGGCGGCAGGCCGAGCAGTACTTC. Drawing the rest from reference TRBV18 and TRBJ2-7, the complete variable domain is NAGVMQNPRHLVRRRGQEARLRCSPMKGHSHVYWYRQLPEEGLKFMVYLQKENIIDESGMPKERFSAEFPKEGPSILRIQQVVRGDSAAYFCASSAPGRQAEQYFGPGTRLTVT.

CDR3 region: CASSPGDLGAATIYF. DNA for the CDR3: TGCGCCAGCAGCCCGGGGGACCTCGGTGCGGCCACCATATATTTT. This chain connects TRBV5-1 to TRBJ1-3; D is possibly TRBD1 (5 bases). Germline values: CDR1 SGHRS, CDR2 YFSETQ. Trimming pared 4 bases from V and 9 bases from J, leaving 20 bases between. This CDR3 region has 15 residues.

The rearrangement joins TRBV7-2 to TRBJ2-6, with D possibly called TRBD1 or TRBD2 (5 bases each). The CDR3 contains 15 residues. Trimming shortened V by 4 bases and J by 4 bases, and 11 bases separated the two germline ends. CDR1 is SGHTA and CDR2 is FQGNSA in the germline V gene. Here the CDR3 DNA reads TGTGCCAGCAGCTCCCGGGACCGCGGGGCCAACGTCCTGACTTTC. It specifies CASSSRDRGANVLTF.

The CDR3 DNA follows: TGTGCCAGTAGGCCGCTGAGCGGGGGGCATCTCGGCAATGAGCAGTTCTTC. Amino acids: CASRPLSGGHLGNEQFF. The chain joins TRBV19 to TRBJ2-1; TRBD2 matches at 9 bases. The CDR3 loop spans 17 amino acids. CDR1 is LNHDA and CDR2 is SQIVND in the germline V gene (reference sequence). J was trimmed by 6 bases and V by 6 bases; bases with no gene match: 15.

This chain uses TRBV19 with TRBJ1-5; D ambiguous. The CDR3 runs to 14 residues. V lost 7 bases and J 5 bases, leaving 15 bases between the germline ends. The germline V gene has CDR1 LNHDA and CDR2 SQIVND (reference sequence). CDR3 loop: CASKHRGIDQPQHF. CDR3 nucleotide sequence: TGTGCCAGTAAACATCGGGGAATCGATCAGCCCCAGCATTTT.

This chain connects TRBV27 to TRBJ2-7; D is unresolved. Trimming shortened V by 2 bases and J by 0 bases, and 5 bases separated the two germline ends. The CDR3 has 13 residues. CDR1 is MNHEY, CDR2 SMNVEV, per germline (reference sequence). CDR3: CASSLSDSYEQYF. CDR3 nucleotide sequence: TGTGCCAGCAGTTTAAGCGACTCCTACGAGCAGTACTTC.

The chain uses TRBV29-1 and TRBJ2-1; 7 nucleotides agree with TRBD1. The CDR3 sequence is 13 residues long. Germline trimming cut 4 bases from V and 5 bases from J; bases unmatched to any gene: 5. CDR1 and CDR2 (germline): SQVTM, ANQGSEA. The CDR3 nucleotides are TGCAGCGTTGCATGGGACAGCAACAATGAGCAGTTCTTC. Encoded protein: CSVAWDSNNEQFF.

Here the CDR3 DNA reads TGCGCCAGCAGCCAAGAAATCGGCTTCTTCTCTGGAAACACCATATATTTT. The encoded protein is CASSQEIGFFSGNTIYF. The V and J genes are TRBV4-3 and TRBJ1-3; D not resolved. Germline loops: CDR1 LGHNA, CDR2 YSLEER. The CDR3 runs to 17 residues. Trimming took 0 bases from V and 0 from J, leaving 12 bases between them.

The gene calls are TRBV18 and TRBJ2-7; D unresolved. The CDR3 runs 12 residues. Trimming took off 10 bases at V and 0 bases at J, with 10 bases between the two ends. Germline V gene lookup returns CDR1 KGHSH and CDR2 LQKENI. In DNA form, the CDR3 reads TGTGCCACCGCGTCGAGCTCCTACGAGCAGTACTTC. The encoded protein is CATASSSYEQYF.

On this clone: One junction end does not reproduce the germline sequence, and a read error may be involved. The chain has TRBV5-1 and TRBJ1-4, with TRBD1 matching 9 bases. This CDR3 has 16 residues. Germline V gene data show CDR1 as SGHRS and CDR2 as YFSETQ. CDR3 DNA: TGCGCCAGCAGTTTGGACAGGGGAATAACTAATGAAAAACTGTTTTTT. Its translation is CASSLDRGITNEKLFF.

The chain couples TRBV5-1 to TRBJ2-7; a weak D match, TRBD1 (6 bases). Trimming took 4 bases from V and 7 from J, leaving 18 bases between them. Germline-derived CDR1 and CDR2 are SGHRS and YFSETQ. There are 14 residues in the CDR3. The DNA for the CDR3 is TGCGCCAGCAGCCCACAGGGACCCTTAGGAGAGCAGTACTTC. Translation gives CASSPQGPLGEQYF. Drawing the rest from reference TRBV5-1 and TRBJ2-7, the complete variable domain is KAGVTQTPRYLIKTRGQQVTLSCSPISGHRSVSWYQQTPGQGLQFLFEYFSETQRNKGNFPGRFSGRQFSNSRSEMNVSTLELGDSALYLCASSPQGPLGEQYFGPGTRLTVT.

This sequence joins TRBV27 and TRBJ1-6; unclear D gene. CDR1 is MNHEY and CDR2 is SMNVEV in the germline V gene (reference sequence). The V end lost 7 bases, the J end lost 7 bases, and 14 bases lay between the germline ends. This CDR3 contains 14 residues. CDR3 region: CASTQRTGNSPLHF. In DNA, the CDR3 is TGTGCCAGCACTCAGAGAACGGGGAATTCACCCCTCCACTTT.

This chain joins TRBV29-1 and TRBJ2-7; D may correspond to TRBD1 or TRBD2 (5 bases each). Germline V gives CDR1 SQVTM, CDR2 ANQGSEA. V lost 4 bases and J 6 bases, leaving 13 bases between the germline ends. The CDR3 loop spans 12 amino acids. The DNA for the CDR3 is TGCAGCGTTGTAGGGACCCCGCCCGAGCAGTACTTC. It yields the protein CSVVGTPPEQYF.

This chain links TRBV7-2 with TRBJ2-3; perhaps TRBD2 as D (7 bases). Germline V gene sequence: CDR1 SGHTA, CDR2 FQGNSA. This CDR3 region has 12 residues. V was cut by 5 bases and J by 10 bases, with 13 bases left in between. CDR3 sequence (DNA): TGTGCCAGCAGCAGGGGGGGGAGATCGCAGTATTTT. It yields the protein CASSRGGRSQYF. Filled out from reference TRBV7-2 and TRBJ2-3, the complete variable domain reads GAGVSQSPSNKVTEKGKDVELRCDPISGHTALYWYRQSLGQGLEFLIYFQGNSAPDKSGLPSDRFSAERTGGSVSTLTIQRTQQEDSAVYLCASSRGGRSQYFGPGTRLTVL.

This clone was recorded only once. V and J are TRBV5-4 and TRBJ2-7, with 7 bases aligning to TRBD2. From germline, CDR1 is SGHNT and CDR2 YYREEE (reference sequence). J gave up 1 base and V 4 bases, and 5 bases lay outside the gene matches. The CDR3 is made up of 14 amino acids. In DNA form, the CDR3 reads TGTGCCAGCAGCCCGGGCGGGAGATCCTACGAGCAGTACTTC. Protein sequence: CASSPGGRSYEQYF. Variable domain in full (rest from reference TRBV5-4 and TRBJ2-7): ETGVTQSPTHLIKTRGQQVTLRCSSQSGHNTVSWYQQALGQGPQFIFQYYREEENGRGNFPPRFSGLQFPNYSSELNVNALELDDSALYLCASSPGGRSYEQYFGPGTRLTVT.

The CDR3 region has the DNA TGTGCCAGCAGTCAGACAGGGGGAAATCAGCCCCAGCATTTT. It translates to CASSQTGGNQPQHF. The rearrangement links TRBV6-2 or TRBV6-3 to TRBJ1-5; 9 bases agree with TRBD1. Germline V lookup: CDR1 MNHEY, CDR2 SVGEGT. The CDR3 contains 14 residues. J lost 4 bases, V lost 5 bases, and 3 bases had no gene match.

J is TRBJ2-5 and V is TRBV4-2; 10 positions match TRBD2. The CDR3 length is 18 residues. J was trimmed by 4 bases and V by 4 bases; bases with no gene match: 15. CDR1 is LGHNA, CDR2 YNFKEQ, per germline. The CDR3 DNA reads as TGTGCCAGCAGCCGGGAACTAGCGGGAATTCGCGGGGCAGAGACCCAGTACTTC. It specifies CASSRELAGIRGAETQYF.

The chain has TRBV25-1 and TRBJ1-2; 11 bases are shared with TRBD1. CDR3 size: 17 residues. V dropped 3 bases and J dropped 4; count of bases not matched to a gene: 10. Looked up from germline, CDR1 is MGHDK and CDR2 is SYGVNS. In DNA, the CDR3 is TGTGCCAGCAGTGAGGCCCCGGGGACAGGGGGAACCTATGGCTACACCTTC. It is translated as CASSEAPGTGGTYGYTF.

The V and J genes are TRBV6-5 and TRBJ1-6; TRBD1 is a possible D gene (5 bases). Between the trimmed V and J ends, which lost 6 bases and 10 bases, there was a span of 16 bases. Germline assignment: CDR1 MNHEY and CDR2 SVGAGI. This CDR3 is 14 amino acids long. The CDR3 region has the DNA TGTGCCAGCAGACGAGACGGAGGGGACTCACCCCTCCACTTT. Amino acids: CASRRDGGDSPLHF.

V and J are TRBV7-9 and TRBJ1-1; 7 nucleotides align to TRBD1. Germline lookup yields CDR1 SEHNR and CDR2 FQNEAQ (reference sequence). There are 14 residues in the CDR3. The ends lost 3 bases at V and 2 bases at J; junction bases unmatched: 3. CDR3 loop: CASSFGTANTEAFF. In nucleotides, the CDR3 is TGTGCCAGCAGCTTCGGGACAGCTAACACTGAAGCTTTCTTT. The full variable domain, completed using reference TRBV7-9 and TRBJ1-1, is DTGVSQNPRHKITKRGQNVTFRCDPISEHNRLYWYRQTLGQGPEFLTYFQNEAQLEKSRLLSDRFSAERPKGSFSTLEIQRTEQGDSAMYLCASSFGTANTEAFFGQGTRLTVV.

V usage is TRBV4-3 and J usage is TRBJ1-2; no reliable D call. Germline values: CDR1 LGHNA, CDR2 YSLEER. The CDR3 covers 15 residues. Trimming cost V 0 bases and J 0 bases, with 8 bases left between them. The DNA for the CDR3 is TGCGCCAGCAGCCAAGACACTTTAACTAACTATGGCTACACCTTC. This translates into CASSQDTLTNYGYTF.

This clone was recorded a few times. The chain has TRBV6-5 and TRBJ1-5; D is possibly TRBD1 (5 bases). Deletions cut 0 bases from V and 7 bases from J, with 10 bases between. Germline lookup yields CDR1 MNHEY and CDR2 SVGAGI. This CDR3 is 14 amino acids long. CDR3 sequence: CASSYSMGRQPQHF. CDR3 nucleotides: TGTGCCAGCAGTTACTCGATGGGGCGACAGCCCCAGCATTTT.

V usage is TRBV28 and J usage is TRBJ1-3, with 7 bases fitting TRBD1. The CDR3 is made up of 14 amino acids. The germline V gene has CDR1 MDHEN and CDR2 SYDVKM. J gave up 3 bases and V 8 bases, and 7 bases lay outside the gene matches. CDR3 sequence: CASGRDSFGNTIYF. CDR3 sequence (DNA): TGTGCCAGCGGCCGGGACAGCTTTGGAAACACCATATATTTT.

On this clone itself: This same CDR3 is encoded by further DNA sequences in the sample. V usage is TRBV3-1 (or the pseudogene TRBV3-2) and J usage is TRBJ2-3; 11 positions agree with TRBD2. CDR1 is LGHDT, CDR2 YNNKEL, per germline (reference sequence). The CDR3 has 14 amino acids. V shed 4 bases, J shed 4 bases, and the junction held 1 base outside the gene matches. CDR3: CASSPGLAADTQYF. CDR3 nucleotides: TGTGCCAGCAGCCCGGGACTAGCGGCAGATACGCAGTATTTT.

The rearrangement joins TRBV19 to TRBJ1-3; D is undetermined. The germline V and J ends were trimmed by 5 bases and 0 bases, with 14 bases remaining between them. The CDR3 runs to 16 residues. Germline V gives CDR1 LNHDA, CDR2 SQIVND (reference sequence). This CDR3 reads CASSPLGGISGNTIYF. CDR3 nucleotides: TGTGCCAGTAGTCCTCTGGGAGGCATCTCTGGAAACACCATATATTTT.

The rearrangement uses TRBV18 and TRBJ1-1, with D possibly TRBD1 on 6 matching bases. The V and J ends lost 6 bases and 4 bases respectively, with 21 bases between them. The germline gives CDR1 KGHSH, CDR2 LQKENI. The CDR3 is 16 amino acids. The CDR3 loop is CASSLGQGRGGTEAFF. The CDR3 region has the DNA TGTGCCAGCTCCCTCGGCCAGGGTCGAGGGGGCACTGAAGCTTTCTTT.

The genes are TRBV4-3 and TRBJ2-3; D is perhaps TRBD1 or TRBD2 (5 bases each). The V end lost 0 bases, the J end lost 2 bases, and 12 bases lay between the germline ends. The CDR3 is made up of 16 amino acids. The V gene's germline CDR1 is LGHNA and CDR2 YSLEER. CDR3 DNA: TGCGCCAGCAGCCAAGATTCCGGGACCAACACAGATACGCAGTATTTT. Residues: CASSQDSGTNTDTQYF.